This T cell receptor (beta chain) was documented in a study of PD-1 blockade in classical Hodgkin lymphoma. Study conclusions and caveats: By C4D1 there was a significant rise in CD4+ TCR diversity but not in CD8+ TCR diversity. Newly diagnosed patients reportedly trailed healthy donors in baseline TCR diversity. Newly diagnosed patients and complete responders had comparable diversity at baseline.

Clones were read by immunoSEQ multiplex PCR, and TCRdb kept only the in-frame ones, dropping some. The repertoire consists of 90,000 to 100,000 clones, with roughly 80% occurring once and the leading ten covering roughly 15%. CDR1 and CDR2 from the germline V gene are SGHRS and YFSETQ. CDR3 length: 14 amino acids. The V gene lost 4 bases and the J gene lost 6 bases, with 17 bases spanning the gap. There was relapse after autologous stem cell transplantation in every patient, and there was variation in brentuximab vedotin exposure. Complete response, partial response or progressive disease was recorded as best response. With respect to this clone: The antigen is undetermined.

The sequence came from a human donor with classical Hodgkin lymphoma. The V and J genes are TRBV5-1 and TRBJ2-7; D possibly corresponds to TRBD1 (6 bases). The sequenced sample was peripheral blood mononuclear cells (PBMCs), obtained before the second cycle of nivolumab. As DNA, the CDR3 is TGCGCCAGCAGCATACAGGGTCACGGAGGCGAGCAGTACTTC. It codes for CASSIQGHGGEQYF. Based on the CDR3 plus reference TRBV5-1 and TRBJ2-7, the full variable domain is KAGVTQTPRYLIKTRGQQVTLSCSPISGHRSVSWYQQTPGQGLQFLFEYFSETQRNKGNFPGRFSGRQFSNSRSEMNVSTLELGDSALYLCASSIQGHGGEQYFGPGTRLTVT.